The clone carrying this T cell receptor (beta chain) was detected only a few times. This specimen belongs to a study of molecular identifiers for immune sequencing clone quantification. Germline assignment: CDR1 MNHEY and CDR2 SVGEGT. CDR3 length equals 13 residues. Trimming at V came to 9 bases and at J to 5 bases, leaving 5 bases not matched to a gene. TCRdb passed the PCR reads through MiXCR, listing each CDR3 protein once. In the table there are about 500,000 distinct CDR3 sequences, approximately 25% of which are singletons. The rearrangement links TRBV6-2 or TRBV6-3 to TRBJ2-7, with TRBD1 matching over 12 bases. The sequence came from a human donor in good health. Some libraries in this study had Jurkat cell RNA spiked in. The sequenced sample consisted of naive CD8+ T cells from blood, with Jurkat cell RNA spiked in. Subset reported: FACS-sorted CD8+CD4-CCR7+CD45RA+ naive T cells. The CDR3 bases are TGTGCCAGTATGGGACAGGGGGCAAACGAGCAGTACTTC. This translates into CASMGQGANEQYF.